The T cell receptor beta chain under discussion was sequenced for a study of OX40 agonist ivuxolimab in advanced cancers. Study-level findings and limits: The antigens recognized by the expanded peripheral T cells, that is their antigen specificity, were not determined.

With respect to this clone: Its cognate antigen is unknown.

Germline V gene sequence: CDR1 SEHNR, CDR2 FQNEAQ (reference sequence). This CDR3 has 16 residues. With 1 base removed from V and 1 base from J, the gap between germline ends came to 13 bases. The data were produced by immunoSEQ multiplex PCR, yet TCRdb's version contains in-frame clones alone and is incomplete. This sample yields 70,000 to 85,000 clones, of which around four fifths are seen a single time; 5.5% to 7% belongs to the top ten. The material was CD4+ or CD8+ T cells sorted from blood, obtained in a trial of the OX40 agonist ivuxolimab. This chain links TRBV7-9 with TRBJ1-1; D remains unclear. The sequence derives from an adult with an advanced solid tumor such as melanoma, head and neck, liver or kidney cancer. CDR3 residues: CASSLDSVRTNTEAFF. CDR3 nucleotide sequence: TGTGCCAGCAGCTTAGATAGTGTCAGGACGAACACTGAAGCTTTCTTT.